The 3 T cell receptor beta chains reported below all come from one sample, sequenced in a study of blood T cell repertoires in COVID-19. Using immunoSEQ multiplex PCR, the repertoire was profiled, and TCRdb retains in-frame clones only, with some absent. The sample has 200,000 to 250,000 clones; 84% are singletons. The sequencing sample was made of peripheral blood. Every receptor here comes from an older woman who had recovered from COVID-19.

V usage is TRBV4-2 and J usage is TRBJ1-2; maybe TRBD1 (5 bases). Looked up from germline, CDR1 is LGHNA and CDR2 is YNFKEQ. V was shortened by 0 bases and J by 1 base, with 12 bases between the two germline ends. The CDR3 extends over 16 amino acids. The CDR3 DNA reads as TGTGCCAGCAGCCAAGATTCGGGCAGGGTTAACTATGGCTACACCTTC. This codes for CASSQDSGRVNYGYTF.

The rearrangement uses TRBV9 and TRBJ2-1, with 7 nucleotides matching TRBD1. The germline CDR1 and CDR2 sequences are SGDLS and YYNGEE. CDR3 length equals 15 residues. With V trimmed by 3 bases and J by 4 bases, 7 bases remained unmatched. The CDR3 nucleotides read TGTGCCAGCAGCGCTACAGGGGCGGATTACAATGAGCAGTTCTTC. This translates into CASSATGADYNEQFF.

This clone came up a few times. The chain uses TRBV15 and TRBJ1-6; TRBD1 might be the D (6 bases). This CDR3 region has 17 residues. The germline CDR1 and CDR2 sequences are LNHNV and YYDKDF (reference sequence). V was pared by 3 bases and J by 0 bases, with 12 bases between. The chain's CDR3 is CATSSVQGSSYNSPLHF. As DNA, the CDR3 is TGTGCCACCAGCAGTGTCCAGGGGAGCTCCTATAATTCACCCCTCCACTTT.